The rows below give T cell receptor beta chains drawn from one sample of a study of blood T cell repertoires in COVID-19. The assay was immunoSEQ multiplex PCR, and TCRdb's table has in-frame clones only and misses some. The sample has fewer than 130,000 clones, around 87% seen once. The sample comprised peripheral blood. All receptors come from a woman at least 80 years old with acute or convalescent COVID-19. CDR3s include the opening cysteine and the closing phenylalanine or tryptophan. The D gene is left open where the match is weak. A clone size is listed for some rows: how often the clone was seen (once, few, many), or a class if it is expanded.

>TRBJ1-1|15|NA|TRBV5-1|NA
TGCGCCAGCAGCTTGGTGCGTTTTAGGAACACTGAAGCTTTCTTT
CASSLVRFRNTEAFF
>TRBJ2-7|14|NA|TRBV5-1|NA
TGCGCCAGCAGCTTTAGCGGAGACGCCTACGAGCAGTACTTC
CASSFSGDAYEQYF
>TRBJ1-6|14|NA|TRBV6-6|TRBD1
TGTGCCAGCATTACAGGGGCGAGTAATTCACCCCTCCACTTT
CASITGASNSPLHF
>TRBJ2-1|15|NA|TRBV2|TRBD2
TGTGCCAGCAGTTGGACTAGCGGGGGGGCCTGGGAGCAGTTCTTC
CASSWTSGGAWEQFF
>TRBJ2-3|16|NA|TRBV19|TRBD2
TGTGCCAGTAGTATTGGCGGGGGGCAGGGCACAGATACGCAGTATTTT
CASSIGGGQGTDTQYF
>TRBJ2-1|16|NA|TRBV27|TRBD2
TGTGCCAGCAGGGGCCGGGGGGGCTGGTCCTACAATGAGCAGTTCTTC
CASRGRGGWSYNEQFF
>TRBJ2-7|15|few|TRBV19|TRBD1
TGTGCCAGTAGTGTGACCGGGACAGGAGGAAACGAGCAGTACTTC
CASSVTGTGGNEQYF
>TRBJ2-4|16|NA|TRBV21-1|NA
TGTGCCAGCAGCAAAGGTGGGGGCCTAGCCAAAAACATTCAGTACTTC
CASSKGGGLAKNIQYF
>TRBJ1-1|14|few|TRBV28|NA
TGTGCCAGCAGCAGTTTTGCAATGAACACTGAAGCTTTCTTT
CASSSFAMNTEAFF
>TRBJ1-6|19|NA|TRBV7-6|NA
TGTGCCAGCAGCCCGACGAAAGTCTCCAATGGCAGGGGAAATTCACCCCTCCACTTT
CASSPTKVSNGRGNSPLHF
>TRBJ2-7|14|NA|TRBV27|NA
TGTGCCAGCAGTTTATCCGCGAACGGGGGCGAGCAGTACTTC
CASSLSANGGEQYF
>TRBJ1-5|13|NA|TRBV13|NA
TGTGCCAGCAGCTCCGGCGGGGATCAGCCCCAGCATTTT
CASSSGGDQPQHF
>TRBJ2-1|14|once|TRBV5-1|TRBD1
TGCGCCAGCACCCAACAGGGGCCGGGCTATGAGCAGTTCTTC
CASTQQGPGYEQFF
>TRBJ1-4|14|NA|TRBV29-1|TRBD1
TGCAGCGTTGGAGACAGGGGCTTCGGCGAAAAACTGTTTTTT
CSVGDRGFGEKLFF
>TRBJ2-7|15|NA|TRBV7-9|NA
TGTGCCAGCAGCCCATTTGGGGGGGCCCCCTACGAGCAGTACTTC
CASSPFGGAPYEQYF